Presented here are 29 T cell receptor beta chains from one specimen sequenced in a study of regulatory T cells in long-lasting Graves disease. iRepertoire HTBI primers and Arm-PCR of CDR3 regions built TCR beta libraries. Via MiXCR, TCRdb re-called the multiplex PCR reads, giving one row per CDR3 protein. The table has about 470,000 distinct CDR3 sequences, roughly 21% seen once. Time point given: persistent/refractory GD, antithyroid drugs over 5 years with positive TRAb. The TCR library was made from RNA that had been extracted from PBMCs in TRIzol. The sequencing used peripheral blood mononuclear cells (PBMCs), collected when the disease was refractory, from a patient treated with antithyroid drugs. The receptor set was obtained from a female donor with Graves disease.

This clonotype appeared a few times. The rearrangement joins TRBV5-6 to TRBJ1-2; D unclear. V lost 0 bases to trimming and J lost 8 bases, with 17 bases between them. Germline CDR1 SGHDT, CDR2 YYEEEE. CDR3 size: 15 residues. The CDR3 reads CASSLEVVETWGYTF. CDR3 bases: TGTGCCAGCAGCTTGGAGGTGGTTGAGACGTGGGGCTACACCTTC.

The V and J genes are TRBV19 and TRBJ1-1; D remains ambiguous. Trimming pared 2 bases from V and 8 bases from J, leaving 9 bases between. There are 12 residues in the CDR3. Germline V CDR1 and CDR2: LNHDA, SQIVND (reference sequence). This CDR3 reads CASSINLREAFF. Written as DNA, the CDR3 is TGTGCCAGTAGTATAAACCTGCGGGAAGCTTTCTTT.

This clonotype occurred a few times. This rearrangement joins TRBV12-3 or TRBV12-4 to TRBJ1-1; TRBD1 aligns across 7 bases. The CDR3 consists of 12 residues. The ends lost 6 bases at V and 8 bases at J; junction bases unmatched: 6. CDR3 in DNA: TGTGCCAGCAGGACAGGGATAGTAGAAGCTTTCTTT. Translating it yields CASRTGIVEAFF.

The sample holds many counts of this clonotype. This rearrangement joins TRBV7-9 to TRBJ2-5; no firm D call. This CDR3 is 12 amino acids long. V was clipped by 5 bases and J by 4 bases, with 8 bases between them. Germline lookup yields CDR1 SEHNR and CDR2 FQNEAQ (reference sequence). The CDR3: CASSLTPETQYF. CDR3 DNA: TGTGCCAGCAGCCTAACCCCAGAGACCCAGTACTTC.

This sequence joins TRBV28 and TRBJ2-3, with D perhaps matching TRBD2 (5 bases). The CDR3 is made up of 16 amino acids. Trimming shortened V by 3 bases and J by 1 base, and 14 bases separated the two germline ends. The germline V gene encodes CDR1 MDHEN and CDR2 SYDVKM. The CDR3 DNA follows: TGTGCCAGCAGTTTGGGCGGGTTAAGGGGCACAGATACGCAGTATTTT. Translation: CASSLGGLRGTDTQYF.

This chain connects TRBV5-1 to TRBJ1-2; 7 nucleotides match TRBD1. The CDR3 runs 17 residues. Germline CDR1 SGHRS, CDR2 YFSETQ. The junction had 10 bases not matched to a gene; V was cut back by 0 bases and J by 2 bases. The CDR3, as DNA: TGCGCCAGCAGCTTGGGAACAGGGGTCACTTCAAACTATGGCTACACCTTC. Translation gives CASSLGTGVTSNYGYTF. Full variable domain (remainder filled in from reference TRBV5-1 and TRBJ1-2): KAGVTQTPRYLIKTRGQQVTLSCSPISGHRSVSWYQQTPGQGLQFLFEYFSETQRNKGNFPGRFSGRQFSNSRSEMNVSTLELGDSALYLCASSLGTGVTSNYGYTFGSGTRLTVV.

The chain joins TRBV5-1 to TRBJ2-2; no clear D. The CDR3 contains 14 residues. Germline-derived CDR1 and CDR2 are SGHRS and YFSETQ. Between the trimmed V and J ends, which lost 7 bases and 3 bases, there was a span of 13 bases. The chain's CDR3 is CASGLDPDTGELFF. The CDR3 coding sequence is TGCGCCAGCGGGCTGGACCCGGACACCGGGGAGCTGTTTTTT. The whole variable domain, filled in from reference TRBV5-1 and TRBJ2-2, reads KAGVTQTPRYLIKTRGQQVTLSCSPISGHRSVSWYQQTPGQGLQFLFEYFSETQRNKGNFPGRFSGRQFSNSRSEMNVSTLELGDSALYLCASGLDPDTGELFFGEGSRLTVL.

This clonotype was observed many times. The chain joins TRBV5-6 to TRBJ2-5, with D perhaps assigned TRBD1 or TRBD2 (5 bases each). Germline CDR1 and CDR2: SGHDT and YYEEEE. V lost 6 bases, J lost 2 bases, and 20 bases lay in between. The CDR3 has 16 amino acids. This CDR3 reads CASIHRGRAAQETQYF. CDR3 in DNA: TGTGCCAGCATCCATCGGGGCAGGGCGGCTCAAGAGACCCAGTACTTC.

Comments on this clonotype: A read error may produce the germline difference seen at one junction end. This chain connects TRBV6-1 to TRBJ2-3; TRBD2 agrees at 9 bases. The CDR3 is 14 amino acids. CDR1 is MNHNS and CDR2 is SASEGT in the germline V gene. CDR3 loop: CAIPSGVNTDTQYF. CDR3 coding DNA: TGCGCCATTCCTAGCGGGGTGAACACAGATACGCAGTATTTT.

This clonotype was recorded a few times. Compared with germline, one end of the junction differs, possibly owing to a read error. The rearrangement uses TRBV3-1 and TRBJ1-2; TRBD1 agrees at 12 bases. Germline V gives CDR1 LGHDT, CDR2 YNNKEL (reference sequence). The CDR3 contains 18 residues. The CDR3 protein is CASSPNAGQGAKGYGCTF. CDR3 DNA sequence: TGTGCCAGCTCACCTAACGCGGGACAGGGGGCAAAAGGCTATGGCTGCACCTTC.

The chain combines TRBV4-1 with TRBJ1-2; D is undetermined. Germline CDR1 reads MGHRA; CDR2 reads YSYEKL. Trimming cost V 4 bases and J 2 bases, with 14 bases left between them. The CDR3 runs to 15 residues. In DNA form, the CDR3 reads TGCGCCAGCAGCCTAATCATTATAGACAACTATGGCTACACCTTC. Protein product: CASSLIIIDNYGYTF.

This clonotype was counted between two and nine times. The chain couples TRBV4-3 to TRBJ1-4; 8 nucleotides match TRBD1. The CDR3 spans 15 residues. V was clipped by 1 base and J by 8 bases; unmatched bases: 6. Germline lookup yields CDR1 LGHNA and CDR2 YSLEER. The DNA of the CDR3 is TGCGCCAGCAGCCAAGTCCAGGGGGCGCAAGAAAAACTGTTTTTT. Residues: CASSQVQGAQEKLFF.

This clonotype was recorded a few times. The rearrangement uses TRBV6-5 and TRBJ1-5; D ambiguous. From germline, CDR1 is MNHEY and CDR2 SVGAGI. V dropped 2 bases and J dropped 5 bases, with 13 bases sitting between them. The CDR3 covers 15 residues. The CDR3 here is CASSYGSEPYQPQHF. The CDR3 DNA follows: TGTGCCAGCAGTTACGGGTCAGAACCTTATCAGCCCCAGCATTTT.

This clonotype was seen at least ten times. This chain joins TRBV11-3 and TRBJ2-5; 12 bases match TRBD2. The CDR3 covers 16 residues. Losses at the gene ends were 6 bases for V and 5 bases for J; bases not matched to a gene: 10. Germline V gives CDR1 SGHNT, CDR2 YENEEA. CDR3 sequence (DNA): TGTGCCAGCAGGTTGGGGCTAGCGGGAGGGCGTGAGACCCAGTACTTC. It yields the protein CASRLGLAGGRETQYF. Full variable domain (remainder filled in from reference TRBV11-3 and TRBJ2-5): EAGVVQSPRYKIIEKKQPVAFWCNPISGHNTLYWYLQNLGQGPELLIRYENEEAVDDSQLPKDRFSAERLKGVDSTLKIQPAELGDSAVYLCASRLGLAGGRETQYFGPGTRLLVL.

V gene TRBV18 combines with J gene TRBJ1-3; D unresolved. This CDR3 is 13 amino acids long. Germline CDR1 and CDR2: KGHSH and LQKENI. Trimming cost V 2 bases and J 3 bases, with 5 bases left between them. The CDR3 coding sequence is TGTGCCAGCTCACCAAAGGATGGAAACACCATATATTTT. Translation: CASSPKDGNTIYF.

This clonotype was counted between two and nine times. The chain is built from TRBV7-9 and TRBJ2-7; no clear D. This CDR3 is built from 12 residues. V lost 4 bases and J 3 bases, leaving 7 bases between the germline ends. Germline CDR1 SEHNR, CDR2 FQNEAQ (reference sequence). CDR3 nucleotide sequence: TGTGCCAGCAGCTATGACCTCTACGAGCAGTACTTC. Its protein is CASSYDLYEQYF.

There are a few counts of this clonotype. This chain links TRBV4-3 with TRBJ1-1, with 9 bases fitting TRBD1. The CDR3 contains 15 residues. Germline V gene sequence: CDR1 LGHNA, CDR2 YSLEER. Trimming removed 2 bases from V and 2 bases from J; junction bases left unmatched: 3. CDR3 region: CASSQWGQGNTEAFF. In DNA, the CDR3 is TGCGCCAGCAGCCAATGGGGACAGGGTAACACTGAAGCTTTCTTT.

This clonotype was seen at least ten times. The chain has TRBV6-2 or TRBV6-3 and TRBJ2-7; D is perhaps TRBD2 (5 bases). Germline-derived CDR1 and CDR2 are MNHEY and SVGEGT. This CDR3 contains 16 residues. Between the trimmed V and J ends, which lost 0 bases and 2 bases, there was a span of 14 bases. DNA of the CDR3: TGTGCCAGCAGTTACTCGACACTGATCGGGGCCTACGAGCAGTACTTC. This encodes CASSYSTLIGAYEQYF.

This clonotype was seen at least ten times. The chain couples TRBV28 to TRBJ2-7, with 9 positions matching TRBD1. The CDR3 covers 15 residues. The V gene's germline CDR1 is MDHEN and CDR2 SYDVKM. The V gene end was trimmed by 10 bases and the J gene end by 0 bases; junction bases not matched to a gene: 10. The CDR3 region has the DNA TGTGCCACGAAGGGGGACAGGGCCATCTCCTACGAGCAGTACTTC. Protein sequence: CATKGDRAISYEQYF.

This clonotype was detected only a few times. This chain connects TRBV2 to TRBJ1-1, with TRBD1 as a possible D gene (6 bases). This CDR3 spans 16 amino acids. Germline values: CDR1 SNHLY, CDR2 FYNNEI. V was trimmed by 4 bases and J by 1 base, leaving 16 bases between them. CDR3 sequence reads: CASSGSTWTANTEAFF. DNA of the CDR3: TGTGCCAGCAGTGGATCTACGTGGACAGCGAACACTGAAGCTTTCTTT.

This clonotype showed up just a few times. The chain has TRBV7-2 and TRBJ1-1; the D is unclear. CDR3 length: 14 residues. V lost 6 bases to trimming and J lost 3 bases, with 14 bases between them. CDR1 is SGHTA and CDR2 is FQGNSA in the germline V gene. CDR3 nucleotides: TGTGCCAGCAGGTCAGCCGGAGGTGACACTGAAGCTTTCTTT. Translated: CASRSAGGDTEAFF.

The chain is built from TRBV7-9 and TRBJ2-7; 7 nucleotides line up with TRBD1. The V gene's germline CDR1 is SEHNR and CDR2 FQNEAQ (reference sequence). Germline trimming cut 5 bases from V and 0 bases from J; bases unmatched to any gene: 7. This CDR3 contains 15 residues. The DNA for the CDR3 is TGTGCCAGCAGCCACCCGGGACAGAGCTCCTACGAGCAGTACTTC. Encoded protein: CASSHPGQSSYEQYF.

This clonotype has ten or more counts. V usage is TRBV10-2 and J usage is TRBJ2-5; tentatively, D is TRBD2 (6 bases). The CDR3 sequence is 18 residues long. V lost 1 base and J 1 base, leaving 19 bases between the germline ends. Looked up from germline, CDR1 is WSHSY and CDR2 is SAAADI. The CDR3 region is CASSEYAVGTAVQETQYF. CDR3 nucleotide sequence: TGCGCCAGCAGTGAGTACGCGGTAGGGACTGCGGTCCAAGAGACCCAGTACTTC.

The sample holds many counts of this clonotype. This chain connects TRBV24-1 to TRBJ2-5, with D perhaps matching TRBD1 (5 bases). Germline V gene data show CDR1 as KGHDR and CDR2 as SFDVKD. V was trimmed by 5 bases and J by 5 bases, leaving 14 bases between them. The CDR3 consists of 14 residues. CDR3 sequence reads: CATSGSSWGETQYF. The DNA of the CDR3 is TGTGCCACCAGTGGTTCAAGCTGGGGCGAGACCCAGTACTTC.

V gene TRBV18 combines with J gene TRBJ1-1; TRBD1 might be the D (5 bases). Per germline, CDR1 KGHSH and CDR2 LQKENI. This CDR3 is 14 amino acids long. The ends were cut back, 0 bases at V and 7 bases at J, with 12 bases in the middle. CDR3 amino acids: CASSPPGGSIEAFF. For the CDR3, the DNA is TGTGCCAGCTCACCACCGGGGGGTAGTATTGAAGCTTTCTTT.

This clonotype was seen a handful of times. V usage is TRBV6-1 and J usage is TRBJ1-4; D perhaps matches TRBD1 (6 bases). CDR3 length: 14 residues. V lost 6 bases and J lost 8, with 16 bases in between. CDR1 MNHNS and CDR2 SASEGT come from the germline V gene. The CDR3 DNA follows: TGTGCCAGCAGCCTAACAGGGACGATGGAAAAACTGTTTTTT. Translated: CASSLTGTMEKLFF.

This clonotype was found a few times. The V call is TRBV15, the J call TRBJ1-4, with TRBD1 matching 7 bases. The V segment lost 0 bases and the J segment 6 bases; nucleotides outside the gene matches: 4. CDR3 length equals 15 residues. Germline CDR1 and CDR2: LNHNV and YYDKDF (reference sequence). For the CDR3, the DNA is TGTGCCACCAGCAGAGATGTGGGGACAGATGAAAAACTGTTTTTT. Translation gives CATSRDVGTDEKLFF.

V and J are TRBV7-9 and TRBJ1-4, with D possibly TRBD1 on 6 matching bases. Germline-derived CDR1 and CDR2 are SEHNR and FQNEAQ (reference sequence). Trimming removed 4 bases at V and 0 bases at J, with 12 bases between. This CDR3 comprises 16 residues. The CDR3 protein is CASSSRQVATNEKLFF. As DNA, the CDR3 is TGTGCCAGCAGCTCCAGACAGGTCGCAACTAATGAAAAACTGTTTTTT.

This clonotype was recorded at least ten times. The rearrangement uses TRBV11-2 and TRBJ1-2; D is undetermined. Trimming removed 6 bases from V and 0 bases from J, with 11 bases in between. Germline CDR1 SGHAT, CDR2 FQNNGV. There are 14 residues in the CDR3. The chain's CDR3 is CASSLGGANYGYTF. CDR3 DNA: TGTGCCAGCAGTTTGGGCGGAGCTAACTATGGCTACACCTTC.